The rows below give T cell receptor beta chains drawn from one sample of a study of blood T cell repertoires in COVID-19. Sequencing used immunoSEQ multiplex PCR; TCRdb keeps in-frame clones, though not all of them. Among about 270,000 clones, approximately 84% were seen once, and the ten largest hold over 1.1%. Sequencing used peripheral blood. The receptors were sampled from a human donor with COVID-19, enrolled during active disease. The donor label of this sample is uncertain. Both conserved end residues are part of each CDR3. The D gene is left open where the match is weak. Expanded clones get a size class; other rows say once, few or many, or leave the size out.

size: once
D: .
J: TRBJ2-3
V: TRBV3-1/TRBV3-2
length: 13
CDR3: CASSQVRADTQYF
DNA: TGTGCCAGCAGCCAAGTTCGGGCAGATACGCAGTATTTT

size: .
D: TRBD2
J: TRBJ2-7
V: TRBV14
length: 17
CDR3: CASTPRGTSGRPHEQYF
DNA: TGTGCCAGCACACCAAGGGGTACTAGCGGGAGGCCCCACGAGCAGTACTTC

size: .
D: .
J: TRBJ1-1
V: TRBV30
length: 11
CDR3: CAWSVHREAFF
DNA: TGTGCCTGGAGTGTACACCGTGAAGCTTTCTTT

size: .
D: TRBD1
J: TRBJ1-6
V: TRBV2
length: 15
CDR3: CASSGDSPYNSPLHF
DNA: TGTGCCAGCAGTGGGGACAGTCCCTATAATTCACCCCTCCACTTT

size: .
D: TRBD2
J: TRBJ2-1
V: TRBV4-3
length: 18
CDR3: CASSQDARGLAGVNEQFF
DNA: TGCGCCAGCAGCCAAGATGCAAGGGGACTAGCGGGAGTTAATGAGCAGTTCTTC

size: .
D: .
J: TRBJ2-1
V: TRBV30
length: 13
CDR3: CAWSVIGYNEQFF
DNA: TGTGCCTGGAGTGTTATCGGCTACAATGAGCAGTTCTTC

size: .
D: .
J: TRBJ1-2
V: TRBV5-4
length: 14
CDR3: CASSLDGGWDGYTF
DNA: TGTGCCAGCAGCTTGGACGGCGGCTGGGATGGCTACACCTTC

size: once
D: .
J: TRBJ1-2
V: TRBV3-1/TRBV3-2
length: 14
CDR3: CASSQDLAGYGYTF
DNA: TGTGCCAGCAGCCAAGATTTGGCAGGCTATGGCTACACCTTC

size: .
D: .
J: TRBJ2-1
V: TRBV30
length: 14
CDR3: CAWTAGPTYNEQFF
DNA: TGTGCCTGGACGGCGGGACCAACCTACAATGAGCAGTTCTTC

size: .
D: TRBD1
J: TRBJ1-4
V: TRBV28
length: 14
CDR3: CASSKQGVNEKLFF
DNA: TGTGCCAGCAGTAAACAGGGGGTTAATGAAAAACTGTTTTTT

size: .
D: TRBD2
J: TRBJ2-5
V: TRBV5-1
length: 16
CDR3: CASSLLTAGAQETQYF
DNA: TGCGCCAGCAGCTTGTTAACCGCGGGAGCGCAAGAGACCCAGTACTTC

size: many
D: .
J: TRBJ1-2
V: TRBV28
length: 11
CDR3: CATRENYGYTF
DNA: TGTGCCACCAGGGAGAACTATGGCTACACCTTC

size: few
D: .
J: TRBJ1-6
V: TRBV5-5
length: 16
CDR3: CASSHNTGLGNSPLHF
DNA: TGTGCCAGCAGCCATAATACAGGGCTCGGGAATTCACCCCTCCACTTT

size: few
D: TRBD1
J: TRBJ1-2
V: TRBV3-1/TRBV3-2
length: 15
CDR3: CASSQTGTNNYGYTF
DNA: TGTGCCAGCAGCCAGACAGGGACCAATAACTATGGCTACACCTTC

size: .
D: TRBD2
J: TRBJ2-7
V: TRBV7-2
length: 15
CDR3: CASSVPLGTSYEQYF
DNA: TGTGCCAGCAGCGTCCCCCTGGGGACTAGCTACGAGCAGTACTTC

size: .
D: .
J: TRBJ2-3
V: TRBV11-1
length: 15
CDR3: CASSLAGTSTDTQYF
DNA: TGTGCCAGCAGCTTAGCGGGGACTAGCACAGATACGCAGTATTTT

size: .
D: .
J: TRBJ2-7
V: TRBV12-3/TRBV12-4
length: 12
CDR3: CASSQGRHEQYF
DNA: TGTGCCAGCAGTCAGGGAAGGCACGAGCAGTACTTC

size: .
D: TRBD2
J: TRBJ2-1
V: TRBV19
length: 16
CDR3: CASLGLAGAGGNEQFF
DNA: TGTGCCAGTCTCGGACTAGCGGGAGCCGGGGGAAATGAGCAGTTCTTC

size: few
D: .
J: TRBJ2-7
V: TRBV28
length: 12
CDR3: CASSLSLYEQYF
DNA: TGTGCCAGCAGTTTATCTCTCTACGAGCAGTACTTC

size: .
D: .
J: TRBJ1-1
V: TRBV6-5
length: 15
CDR3: CASSYEAGGSTEAFF
DNA: TGTGCCAGCAGTTACGAGGCGGGGGGTAGCACTGAAGCTTTCTTT

size: .
D: .
J: TRBJ2-7
V: TRBV11-2
length: 14
CDR3: CASSGVGAGYEQYF
DNA: TGTGCCAGCAGCGGAGTGGGGGCGGGCTACGAGCAGTACTTC

size: few
D: .
J: TRBJ2-7
V: TRBV19
length: 14
CDR3: CASSIDYVTYEQYF
DNA: TGTGCCAGTAGTATAGATTATGTTACCTACGAGCAGTACTTC

size: .
D: .
J: TRBJ1-6
V: TRBV9
length: 13
CDR3: CASSVEGVSPLHF
DNA: TGTGCCAGCAGCGTAGAGGGGGTATCACCCCTCCACTTT

size: .
D: TRBD2
J: TRBJ2-7
V: TRBV27
length: 15
CDR3: CASSLSGGRRHEQYF
DNA: TGTGCCAGCAGCCTATCGGGGGGGCGCCGACACGAGCAGTACTTC

size: .
D: TRBD1
J: TRBJ1-1
V: TRBV5-1
length: 19
CDR3: CASSLARGTGGTSNTEAFF
DNA: TGCGCCAGCAGCTTGGCCCGGGGGACAGGGGGTACCTCGAACACTGAAGCTTTCTTT

size: .
D: TRBD1
J: TRBJ2-7
V: TRBV28
length: 15
CDR3: CASTRPPDRAYEQYF
DNA: TGTGCCAGCACCCGCCCGCCTGACAGGGCCTACGAGCAGTACTTC

size: .
D: TRBD1
J: TRBJ1-1
V: TRBV27
length: 15
CDR3: CASRRTGGGGTEAFF
DNA: TGTGCCAGCAGAAGGACAGGGGGCGGTGGGACTGAAGCTTTCTTT

size: .
D: TRBD2
J: TRBJ2-5
V: TRBV28
length: 14
CDR3: CASSLRGGTETQYF
DNA: TGTGCCAGCAGTCTCCGCGGGGGAACTGAGACCCAGTACTTC